This is a list of T cell receptor beta chains from one sample in a study of T cell responses to AZD1222 COVID-19 vaccine. Sequenced by immunoSEQ multiplex PCR; TCRdb stores in-frame clones only, minus some. This sample carries about 130,000 clones, 87% of them seen once, and the ten largest clones take approximately 1.4%. Sequenced material: peripheral blood, taken on day 0 of AZD1222 vaccination. These receptors were taken from an adult in good health. CDR3s include the opening cysteine and the closing phenylalanine or tryptophan. The D gene is left open where the match is weak. Clone size appears in some rows only: once, few, many, or a class for an expanded clone.

TRBV10-3,TRBJ1-6,TRBD1,.,TGTGCCATCAGTCGAACAGGGGGAGTCCAGAATTCACCCCTCCACTTT,CAISRTGGVQNSPLHF
TRBV9,TRBJ1-3,.,.,TGTGCCAGCAGCGTAGGGGGAACTGGAAACACCATATATTTT,CASSVGGTGNTIYF
TRBV23-1,TRBJ2-5,.,.,TGCGCCAGCAGTCAATGTGGGGGGCGCAGAGAGACCCAGTACTTC,CASSQCGGRRETQYF
TRBV30,TRBJ1-1,.,.,TGTGCCTCGTACCCTTATAGGTGGGGGAACACTGAAGCTTTCTTT,CASYPYRWGNTEAFF
TRBV9,TRBJ1-4,.,.,TGTGCCAGCAGCCCCCGTAGTTATCCTAATGAAAAACTGTTTTTT,CASSPRSYPNEKLFF
TRBV28,TRBJ1-5,.,.,TGTGCCAGCAACCATGGGCAGGGATACAATCAGCCCCAGCATTTT,CASNHGQGYNQPQHF
TRBV19,TRBJ2-7,TRBD1,.,TGTGCCAGTAAATCCGGGACAGCCAGCTACGAGCAGTACTTC,CASKSGTASYEQYF
TRBV7-7,TRBJ2-2,.,.,TGTGCCAGCAGCCCTTGGACTACCGGGGAGCTGTTTTTT,CASSPWTTGELFF
TRBV7-8,TRBJ1-5,.,.,TGTGCCAGCAGCTCCACCAGATTTGGCAATCAGCCCCAGCATTTT,CASSSTRFGNQPQHF
TRBV30,TRBJ1-1,.,.,TGTGCCTGGAGTGGCACAGCAATAGAAGCTTTCTTT,CAWSGTAIEAFF
TRBV5-8,TRBJ1-6,.,few,TGTGCCAGCAGCTTGAGTGGGCCCCAGAGGTCACCCCTCCACTTT,CASSLSGPQRSPLHF
TRBV5-4,TRBJ2-7,.,once,TGTGCCAGCAGCTCCCCCCCATCCTACGAGCAGTACTTC,CASSSPPSYEQYF
TRBV19,TRBJ2-6,.,.,TGTGCCAGTAGTTTCCCAGGGGAGGCCAACGTCCTGACTTTC,CASSFPGEANVLTF
TRBV4-3,TRBJ2-5,TRBD1,.,TGCGCCAGCAGCCAAGCTTTTTGGACAGGCGGGACCCAGTACTTC,CASSQAFWTGGTQYF